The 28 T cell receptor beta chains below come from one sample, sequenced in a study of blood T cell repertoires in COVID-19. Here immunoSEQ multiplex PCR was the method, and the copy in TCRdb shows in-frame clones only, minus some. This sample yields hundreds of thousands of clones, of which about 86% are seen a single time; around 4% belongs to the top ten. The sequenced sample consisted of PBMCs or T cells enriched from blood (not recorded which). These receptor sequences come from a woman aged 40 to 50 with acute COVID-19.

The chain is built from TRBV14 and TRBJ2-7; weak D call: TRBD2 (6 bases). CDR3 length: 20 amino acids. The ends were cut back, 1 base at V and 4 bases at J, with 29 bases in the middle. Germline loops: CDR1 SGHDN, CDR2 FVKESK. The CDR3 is CASSQGAMPSAPSFPYEQYF. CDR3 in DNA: TGTGCCAGCAGCCAAGGGGCAATGCCTAGCGCACCCAGTTTCCCTTACGAGCAGTACTTC. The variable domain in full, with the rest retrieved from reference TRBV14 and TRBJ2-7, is EAGVTQFPSHSVIEKGQTVTLRCDPISGHDNLYWYRRVMGKEIKFLLHFVKESKQDESGMPNNRFLAERTGGTYSTLKVQPAELEDSGVYFCASSQGAMPSAPSFPYEQYFGPGTRLTVT.

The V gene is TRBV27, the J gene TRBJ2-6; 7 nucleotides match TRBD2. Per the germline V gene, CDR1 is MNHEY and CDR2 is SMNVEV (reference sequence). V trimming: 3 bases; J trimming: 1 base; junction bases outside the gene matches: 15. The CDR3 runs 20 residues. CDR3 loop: CASSFAYREAGTSGANVLTF. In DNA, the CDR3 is TGTGCCAGCAGTTTTGCATACCGGGAGGCAGGGACTTCTGGGGCCAACGTCCTGACTTTC.

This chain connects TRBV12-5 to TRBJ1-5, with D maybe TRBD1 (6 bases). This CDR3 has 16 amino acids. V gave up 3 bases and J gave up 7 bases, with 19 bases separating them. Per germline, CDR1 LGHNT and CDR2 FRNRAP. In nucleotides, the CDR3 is TGTGCTAGTGGTTTAACATCCTACAGGGATCACCAGCCCCAGCATTTT. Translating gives CASGLTSYRDHQPQHF.

The CDR3 DNA reads as TGTGCCAGCAGTACCTCCGGGTCGCGCAATCAGCCCCAGCATTTT. It specifies CASSTSGSRNQPQHF. V gene TRBV28 combines with J gene TRBJ1-5, with D hard to call. The V and J ends lost 5 bases and 2 bases respectively, with 13 bases between them. The CDR3 contains 15 residues. Germline CDR1 reads MDHEN; CDR2 reads SYDVKM.

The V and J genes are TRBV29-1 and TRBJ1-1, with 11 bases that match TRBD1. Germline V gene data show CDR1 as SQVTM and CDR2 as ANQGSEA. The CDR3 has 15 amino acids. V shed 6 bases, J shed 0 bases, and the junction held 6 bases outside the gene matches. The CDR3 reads CSVDLGQGVNTEAFF. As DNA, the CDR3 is TGCAGCGTCGACCTGGGACAGGGGGTGAACACTGAAGCTTTCTTT.

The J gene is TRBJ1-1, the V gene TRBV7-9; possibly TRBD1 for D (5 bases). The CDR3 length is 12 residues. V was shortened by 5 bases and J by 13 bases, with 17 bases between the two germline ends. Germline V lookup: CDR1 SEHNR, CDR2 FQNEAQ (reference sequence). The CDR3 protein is CASSPDKGIGFF. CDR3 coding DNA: TGTGCCAGCAGCCCAGACAAGGGGATTGGTTTCTTT.

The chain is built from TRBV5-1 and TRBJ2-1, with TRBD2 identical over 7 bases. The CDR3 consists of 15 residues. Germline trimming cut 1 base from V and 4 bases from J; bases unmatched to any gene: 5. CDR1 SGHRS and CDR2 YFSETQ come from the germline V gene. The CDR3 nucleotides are TGCGCCAGCAGCTTGACTAGCGTGAAATACAATGAGCAGTTCTTC. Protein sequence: CASSLTSVKYNEQFF.

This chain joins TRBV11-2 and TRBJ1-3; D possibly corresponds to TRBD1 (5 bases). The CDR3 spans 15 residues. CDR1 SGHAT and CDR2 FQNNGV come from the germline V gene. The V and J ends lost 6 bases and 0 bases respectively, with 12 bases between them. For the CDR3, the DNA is TGTGCCAGCAGGCGGGACCAAAGCTCTGGAAACACCATATATTTT. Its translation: CASRRDQSSGNTIYF.

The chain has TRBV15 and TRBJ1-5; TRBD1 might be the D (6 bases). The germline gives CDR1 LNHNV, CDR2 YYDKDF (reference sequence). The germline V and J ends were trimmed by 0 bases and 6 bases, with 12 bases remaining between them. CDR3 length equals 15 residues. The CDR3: CATSRDLGGGQPQHF. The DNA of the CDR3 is TGTGCCACCAGCAGAGATCTAGGGGGGGGTCAGCCCCAGCATTTT.

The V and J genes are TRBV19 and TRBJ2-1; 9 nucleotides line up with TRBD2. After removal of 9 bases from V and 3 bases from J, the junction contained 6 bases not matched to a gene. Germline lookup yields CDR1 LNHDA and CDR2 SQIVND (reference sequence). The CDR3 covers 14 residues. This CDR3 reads CASRLAAGYNEQFF. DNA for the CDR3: TGTGCCAGCCGACTAGCGGCAGGCTACAATGAGCAGTTCTTC.

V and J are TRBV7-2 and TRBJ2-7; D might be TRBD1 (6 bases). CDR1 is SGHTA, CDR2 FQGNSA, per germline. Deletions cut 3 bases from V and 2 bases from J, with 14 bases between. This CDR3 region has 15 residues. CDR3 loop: CASSLIGQTTYEQYF. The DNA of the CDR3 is TGTGCCAGCAGCTTGATTGGACAGACCACCTACGAGCAGTACTTC.

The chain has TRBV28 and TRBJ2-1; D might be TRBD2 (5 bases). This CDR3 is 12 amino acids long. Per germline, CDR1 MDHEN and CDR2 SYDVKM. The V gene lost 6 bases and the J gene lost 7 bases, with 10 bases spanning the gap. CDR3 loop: CASSPLANEQFF. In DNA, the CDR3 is TGTGCCAGCAGCCCTCTAGCAAATGAGCAGTTCTTC. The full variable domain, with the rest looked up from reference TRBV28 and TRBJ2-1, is DVKVTQSSRYLVKRTGEKVFLECVQDMDHENMFWYRQDPGLGLRLIYFSYDVKMKEKGDIPEGYSVSREKKERFSLILESASTNQTSMYLCASSPLANEQFFGPGTRLTVL.

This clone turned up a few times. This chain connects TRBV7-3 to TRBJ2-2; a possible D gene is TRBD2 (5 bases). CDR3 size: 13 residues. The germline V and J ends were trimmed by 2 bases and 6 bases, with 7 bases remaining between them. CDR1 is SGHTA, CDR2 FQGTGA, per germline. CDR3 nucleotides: TGTGCCAGCAGCTTAGTGCGGGCCGGGGAGCTGTTTTTT. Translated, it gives CASSLVRAGELFF.

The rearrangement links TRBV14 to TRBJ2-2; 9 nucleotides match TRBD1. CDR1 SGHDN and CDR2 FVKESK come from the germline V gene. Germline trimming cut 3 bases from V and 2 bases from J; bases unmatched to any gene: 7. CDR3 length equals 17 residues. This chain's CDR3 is CASSHPTGGTNTGELFF. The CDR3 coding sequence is TGTGCCAGCAGCCACCCGACAGGGGGTACTAACACCGGGGAGCTGTTTTTT.

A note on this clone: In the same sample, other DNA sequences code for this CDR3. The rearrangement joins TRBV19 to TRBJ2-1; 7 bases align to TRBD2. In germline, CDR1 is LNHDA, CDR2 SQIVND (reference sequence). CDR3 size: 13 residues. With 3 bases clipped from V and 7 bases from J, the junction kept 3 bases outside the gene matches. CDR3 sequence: CASSMGTTNEQFF. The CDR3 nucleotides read TGTGCCAGTAGTATGGGGACTACTAATGAGCAGTTCTTC.

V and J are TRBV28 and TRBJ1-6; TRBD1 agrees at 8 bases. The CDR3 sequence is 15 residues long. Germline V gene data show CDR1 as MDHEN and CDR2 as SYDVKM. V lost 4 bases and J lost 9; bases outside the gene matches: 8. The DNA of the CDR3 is TGTGCCAGCAGTTCTCACGGGACAGGCGTTTCACCCCTCCACTTT. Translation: CASSSHGTGVSPLHF.

The CDR3 coding sequence is TGTGCCAGCAGCGTAGTGGGACGGGACAGTGAAGCTTTCTTT. It yields the protein CASSVVGRDSEAFF. The V and J genes are TRBV9 and TRBJ1-1, with 7 nucleotides matching TRBD1. J gave up 7 bases and V 0 bases, and 6 bases lay outside the gene matches. Germline V gives CDR1 SGDLS, CDR2 YYNGEE. CDR3 size: 14 residues.

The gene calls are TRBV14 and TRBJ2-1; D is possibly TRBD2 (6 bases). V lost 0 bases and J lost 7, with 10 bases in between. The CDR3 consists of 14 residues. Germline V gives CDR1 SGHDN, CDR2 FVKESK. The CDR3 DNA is TGTGCCAGCAGCCAAGATGGAGGGGTGAATGAGCAGTTCTTC. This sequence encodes CASSQDGGVNEQFF.

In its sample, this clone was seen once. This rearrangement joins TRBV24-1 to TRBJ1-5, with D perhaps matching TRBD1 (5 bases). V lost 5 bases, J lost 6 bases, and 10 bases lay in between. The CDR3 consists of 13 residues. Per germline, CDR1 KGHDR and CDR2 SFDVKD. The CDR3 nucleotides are TGTGCCACCAGTGCCTCGGGGGTTCAGCCCCAGCATTTT. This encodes CATSASGVQPQHF.

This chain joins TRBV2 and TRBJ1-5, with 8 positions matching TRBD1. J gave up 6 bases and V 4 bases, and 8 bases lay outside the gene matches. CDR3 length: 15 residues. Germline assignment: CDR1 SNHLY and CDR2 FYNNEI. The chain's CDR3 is CASSGQGMKSQPQHF. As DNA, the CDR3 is TGTGCCAGCAGTGGACAGGGGATGAAGAGTCAGCCCCAGCATTTT. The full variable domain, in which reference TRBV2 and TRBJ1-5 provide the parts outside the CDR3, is EPEVTQTPSHQVTQMGQEVILRCVPISNHLYFYWYRQILGQKVEFLVSFYNNEISEKSEIFDDQFSVERPDGSNFTLKIRSTKLEDSAMYFCASSGQGMKSQPQHFGDGTRLSIL.

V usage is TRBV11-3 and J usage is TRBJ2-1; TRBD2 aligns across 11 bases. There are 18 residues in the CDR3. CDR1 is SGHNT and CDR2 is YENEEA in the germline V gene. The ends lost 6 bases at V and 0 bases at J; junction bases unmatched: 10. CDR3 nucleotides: TGTGCCAGCAGGCTAGGGGTAGCGGGGGGGAGCTCCTACAATGAGCAGTTCTTC. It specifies CASRLGVAGGSSYNEQFF.

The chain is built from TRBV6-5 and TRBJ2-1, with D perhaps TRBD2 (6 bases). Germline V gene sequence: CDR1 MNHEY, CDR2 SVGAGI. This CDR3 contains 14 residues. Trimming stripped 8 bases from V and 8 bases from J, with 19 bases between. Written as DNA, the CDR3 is TGTGCCAGCCGGGGGATAGGAGGTATTCATGAGCAGTTCTTC. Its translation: CASRGIGGIHEQFF.

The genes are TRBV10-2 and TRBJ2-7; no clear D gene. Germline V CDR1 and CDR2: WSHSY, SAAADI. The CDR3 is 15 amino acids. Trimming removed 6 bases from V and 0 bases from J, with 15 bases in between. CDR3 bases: TGCGCCAGCAGCCCCGGCACTATCAGCTCCTACGAGCAGTACTTC. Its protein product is CASSPGTISSYEQYF.

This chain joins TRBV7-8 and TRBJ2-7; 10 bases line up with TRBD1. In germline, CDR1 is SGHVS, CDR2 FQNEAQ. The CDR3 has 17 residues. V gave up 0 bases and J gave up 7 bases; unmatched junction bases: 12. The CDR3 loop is CASSLAQTGGVSREQYF. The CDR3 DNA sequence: TGTGCCAGCAGCTTAGCCCAGACAGGGGGCGTATCGAGAGAGCAGTACTTC.

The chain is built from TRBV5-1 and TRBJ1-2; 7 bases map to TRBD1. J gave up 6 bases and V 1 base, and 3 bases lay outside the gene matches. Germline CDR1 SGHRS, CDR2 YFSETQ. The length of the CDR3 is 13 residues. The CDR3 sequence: CASSLRQGNGYTF. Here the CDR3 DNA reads TGCGCCAGCAGCTTGAGACAGGGAAATGGCTACACCTTC.

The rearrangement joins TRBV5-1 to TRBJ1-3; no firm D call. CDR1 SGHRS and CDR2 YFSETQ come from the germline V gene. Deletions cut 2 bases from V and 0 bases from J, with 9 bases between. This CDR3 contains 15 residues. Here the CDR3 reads CASSLTPSSGNTIYF. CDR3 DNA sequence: TGCGCCAGCAGCTTAACTCCGAGCTCTGGAAACACCATATATTTT. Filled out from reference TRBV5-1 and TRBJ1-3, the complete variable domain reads KAGVTQTPRYLIKTRGQQVTLSCSPISGHRSVSWYQQTPGQGLQFLFEYFSETQRNKGNFPGRFSGRQFSNSRSEMNVSTLELGDSALYLCASSLTPSSGNTIYFGEGSWLTVV.

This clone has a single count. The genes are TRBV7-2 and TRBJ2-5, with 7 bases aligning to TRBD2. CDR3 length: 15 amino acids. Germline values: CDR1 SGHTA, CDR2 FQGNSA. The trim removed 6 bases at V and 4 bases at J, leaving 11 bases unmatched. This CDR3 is CASRRELATLETQYF. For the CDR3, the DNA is TGTGCCAGCAGAAGGGAACTAGCGACCCTAGAGACCCAGTACTTC.

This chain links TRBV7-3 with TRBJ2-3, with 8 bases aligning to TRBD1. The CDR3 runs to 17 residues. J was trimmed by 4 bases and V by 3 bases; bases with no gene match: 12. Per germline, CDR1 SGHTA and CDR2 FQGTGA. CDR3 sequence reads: CASSLTSTGGMSDTQYF. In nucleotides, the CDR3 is TGTGCCAGCAGCTTGACTTCTACAGGGGGGATGTCAGATACGCAGTATTTT. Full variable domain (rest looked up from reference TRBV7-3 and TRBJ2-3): GAGVSQTPSNKVTEKGKYVELRCDPISGHTALYWYRQSLGQGPEFLIYFQGTGAADDSGLPNDRFFAVRPEGSVSTLKIQRTERGDSAVYLCASSLTSTGGMSDTQYFGPGTRLTVL.